The 12 T cell receptor beta chains below come from one sample, sequenced in a study of shared clonotypes between healthy human individuals. The repertoire was sequenced with immunoSEQ multiplex PCR; TCRdb's copy has only in-frame clones and lacks some. The sample yields more than 1 million clones, approximately 80% seen once. Sequencing was done on a sample of memory CD4+ T cells from PBMCs. Subset reported: CD45RA-negative fraction. The receptors derive from a man younger than 35 in good health. Some clones in this sample may be carry-over from other donors' samples.

The CDR3 loop is CASQEGAREGYTF. Written as DNA, the CDR3 is TGTGCCAGCCAGGAGGGGGCTCGAGAGGGCTACACCTTC. The chain has TRBV18 and TRBJ1-2; 7 bases fit TRBD1. Looked up from germline, CDR1 is KGHSH and CDR2 is LQKENI. J gave up 8 bases and V 8 bases, and 11 bases lay outside the gene matches. The CDR3 consists of 13 residues.

This clone was observed at least ten times. The chain uses TRBV13 and TRBJ1-5, with a tentative D call TRBD1 (5 bases). CDR1 is PRHDT, CDR2 FYEKMQ, per germline (reference sequence). Trimming cost V 2 bases and J 7 bases, with 21 bases left between them. This CDR3 spans 17 amino acids. CDR3 in amino acids: CASSLPNRGKGRQPQHF. As DNA, the CDR3 is TGTGCCAGCAGCTTACCGAACCGGGGGAAAGGCAGACAGCCCCAGCATTTT.

The V gene is TRBV5-6, the J gene TRBJ1-2; D is uncertain. The length of the CDR3 is 13 residues. The ends were cut back, 4 bases at V and 7 bases at J, with 14 bases in the middle. From germline, CDR1 is SGHDT and CDR2 YYEEEE. The CDR3 nucleotides are TGTGCCAGCAGCCCGCCGGGAGTAGGTGGCTACACCTTC. It yields the protein CASSPPGVGGYTF.

DNA for the CDR3: TGCGCCAGCAGCTTGGATGGGCCTGCCTACAATGAGCAGTTCTTC. This sequence encodes CASSLDGPAYNEQFF. The rearrangement uses TRBV5-1 and TRBJ2-1; D remains ambiguous. The germline V and J ends were trimmed by 0 bases and 2 bases, with 9 bases remaining between them. From germline, CDR1 is SGHRS and CDR2 YFSETQ. The CDR3 length is 15 residues.

V usage is TRBV28 and J usage is TRBJ2-7, with unresolved D. The V gene lost 2 bases and the J gene lost 3 bases, with 11 bases spanning the gap. Germline assignment: CDR1 MDHEN and CDR2 SYDVKM. The CDR3 runs 14 residues. The CDR3 coding sequence is TGTGCCAGCAGTTTAGCGTACCGCGTCTACGAGCAGTACTTC. It encodes CASSLAYRVYEQYF.

A note on this clone: A far larger clone is one base from this, pointing to a likely read error. The rearrangement links TRBV6-5 to TRBJ2-2; the D is unclear. The CDR3 is 12 residues long. Germline-derived CDR1 and CDR2 are MNHEY and SVGAGI. Trimming left V 5 bases short and J 4 bases short, with 5 bases between. Here the CDR3 reads CASSETTGELFF. DNA for the CDR3: TGTGCCAGCAGTGAAACCACCGGGGAGCTGTTTTTT.

The chain recombines TRBV7-3 with TRBJ2-1; D is uncertain. The length of the CDR3 is 11 residues. Looked up from germline, CDR1 is SGHTA and CDR2 is FQGTGA. Trimming pared 5 bases from V and 9 bases from J, leaving 8 bases between. The CDR3: CASSEGSEQFF. CDR3 nucleotides: TGTGCCAGCAGCGAAGGTAGTGAGCAGTTCTTC.

The chain has TRBV4-2 and TRBJ2-6; weak D call: TRBD1 (5 bases). The CDR3 runs 18 residues. Trimming cost V 0 bases and J 2 bases, with 14 bases left between them. Germline V gene data show CDR1 as LGHNA and CDR2 as YNFKEQ. The CDR3 is CASSQEGRLAAGANVLTF. The CDR3 DNA sequence: TGTGCCAGCAGCCAAGAGGGGCGCCTGGCCGCTGGGGCCAACGTCCTGACTTTC.

The chain is built from TRBV10-3 and TRBJ2-1; 9 bases fit TRBD2. Germline V lookup: CDR1 ENHRY, CDR2 SYGVKD. The length of the CDR3 is 14 residues. The V and J ends lost 5 bases and 9 bases, in that order; junction bases with no gene match: 8. CDR3 in amino acids: CAISSSGKGAEQFF. For the CDR3, the DNA is TGTGCCATCAGTTCTAGCGGGAAAGGTGCTGAGCAGTTCTTC.

The rearrangement links TRBV10-1 to TRBJ2-7; no clear D gene. Trimming left V 6 bases short and J 1 base short, with 10 bases between. This CDR3 is built from 13 residues. In germline, CDR1 is WNHNN, CDR2 SYGVQD (reference sequence). CDR3 nucleotide sequence: TGCGCCAGCAGCTCGGACCATTCCTACGAGCAGTACTTC. This codes for CASSSDHSYEQYF.

This chain joins TRBV7-9 and TRBJ1-1, with 7 bases identical to TRBD1. Germline V gives CDR1 SEHNR, CDR2 FQNEAQ (reference sequence). Trimming removed 2 bases from V and 6 bases from J; junction bases left unmatched: 6. The CDR3 runs 14 residues. The CDR3 region is CASSLSGTVPEAFF. The CDR3 coding sequence is TGTGCCAGCAGCTTAAGTGGGACAGTCCCTGAAGCTTTCTTT. Full variable domain (missing parts from reference TRBV7-9 and TRBJ1-1): DTGVSQNPRHKITKRGQNVTFRCDPISEHNRLYWYRQTLGQGPEFLTYFQNEAQLEKSRLLSDRFSAERPKGSFSTLEIQRTEQGDSAMYLCASSLSGTVPEAFFGQGTRLTVV.

This chain links TRBV15 with TRBJ2-5, with 7 bases fitting TRBD1. J lost 5 bases, V lost 3 bases, and 3 bases had no gene match. Germline V gives CDR1 LNHNV, CDR2 YYDKDF (reference sequence). The CDR3 is 13 residues long. The CDR3 protein is CATSRGQLETQYF. Here the CDR3 DNA reads TGTGCCACCAGCAGGGGACAGTTGGAGACCCAGTACTTC.